This is a list of T cell receptor beta chains from one sample in a study of lung T cells in sarcoidosis with Löfgren's syndrome. TCRdb redid the calling of the reads with MiXCR, one entry per CDR3 protein. The table lists some 19,000 distinct CDR3 sequences, under 25% of them singletons. The sequencing input was CD4+ T cells from bronchoalveolar lavage. The receptors come from a human donor with sarcoidosis (Löfgren's syndrome or another form), or a control subject (not recorded which). Both conserved end residues are part of each CDR3. A D gene is named only where the DNA matches it firmly. Only part of the rows carry a size: once, few, many, or a class if the clone is expanded.

-	few	TRBV2	TRBJ1-1	TGTGCCAGCACCAAAGGACTGTCAAATAGTGAAGCTTTCTTT	CASTKGLSNSEAFF
-	-	TRBV5-4	TRBJ1-3	TGTGCCAGCAGCTTGGCCGGGGTGGGCGGAAACACCATATATTTT	CASSLAGVGGNTIYF
TRBD1	few	TRBV29-1	TRBJ2-7	TGCAGCGTTGTAGGGACAGGCGCCTACGAGCAGTACTTC	CSVVGTGAYEQYF
-	few	TRBV24-1	TRBJ2-3	TGTGCCACCAGTGACTTGACCAGAGGTTCAGATACGCAGTATTTT	CATSDLTRGSDTQYF
-	many	TRBV7-2	TRBJ1-1	TGTGCCAGCAGCTTAGTGGGGAACACTGAAGCTTTCTTT	CASSLVGNTEAFF
-	many	TRBV7-2	TRBJ2-3	TGTGCCAGCAGCTTAGGTCCTCGTGGGGGCATCGATACGCAGTATTTT	CASSLGPRGGIDTQYF
-	many	TRBV6-2/TRBV6-3	TRBJ1-1	TGTGCCAGCAGTTACTCGGGTTCGAACACTGAAGCTTTCTTT	CASSYSGSNTEAFF
TRBD2	-	TRBV24-1	TRBJ2-1	TGTGCCACCAGTTCTGTTGGGGCTAGCGGGAGGTTTAAGGTCAGTGAGCAGTTCTTC	CATSSVGASGRFKVSEQFF
-	medium-sized	TRBV6-6	TRBJ1-2	TGTGCCAGCAGTTACGCCAGCACGTCCTATGGCTACACCTTC	CASSYASTSYGYTF
-	many	TRBV20-1	TRBJ2-1	TGCAGTGCTAGAGATATAACGGGAGCTTCCTACAATGAGCAGTTCTTC	CSARDITGASYNEQFF
-	-	TRBV20-1	TRBJ2-4	TGCAGTGCTAGAGATCTAGTCAGGGGCCTAGCCAAAAACGTTCAGTACTTC	CSARDLVRGLAKNVQYF
TRBD1	-	TRBV2	TRBJ2-2	TGTGCCAGCCGGGACAGGGGGTTTACCGGGGAGCTGTTTTTT	CASRDRGFTGELFF
-	medium-sized	TRBV6-2/TRBV6-3	TRBJ2-1	TGTGCCAGCATTTCTCGGACGGAGAATGAGCAGTTCTTC	CASISRTENEQFF
-	many	TRBV3-1	TRBJ2-3	TGTGCCAGCAGTCACACAGATACGCAGTATTTT	CASSHTDTQYF
-	-	TRBV12-3/TRBV12-4	TRBJ2-1	TGTGCCACGAGGGCTAGCGAAAAGACAGATGAGCAGTTCTTC	CATRASEKTDEQFF
-	many	TRBV29-1	TRBJ2-3	TGCAGCGTTGACTTCAGTGGGAGCACAGATACGCAGTATTTT	CSVDFSGSTDTQYF
-	-	TRBV5-1	TRBJ2-1	TGCGCCAGCAGCGCAGGGGGCTCAGCGGGAGTCAATGAGCAGTTCTTC	CASSAGGSAGVNEQFF
-	few	TRBV29-1	TRBJ2-7	TGCAGCGCCTTCGGGACATGGAAAACCGAGCAGTACTTC	CSAFGTWKTEQYF
-	many	TRBV20-1	TRBJ1-1	TGCAGTGCTAGAGATAAGGGAGCCTATAGTTCTGAAGCTTTCTTT	CSARDKGAYSSEAFF
TRBD2	many	TRBV20-1	TRBJ2-3	TGCAGTGCTAGAGATCTGGCTAGCGGGAGTACAGATACGCAGTATTTT	CSARDLASGSTDTQYF
-	medium-sized	TRBV6-1	TRBJ2-1	TGTGCCAGCAGTATGTTGGTGGCGGGGGCTGGCAATGAGCAGTTCTTC	CASSMLVAGAGNEQFF
-	many	TRBV4-2	TRBJ2-3	TGTGCCAGCAGCTCAAGCCTAGCAAACACAGATACGCAGTATTTT	CASSSSLANTDTQYF
-	many	TRBV28	TRBJ2-7	TGTGCCAGCAGTTTACGGTACGAGCAGTACTTC	CASSLRYEQYF
TRBD2	few	TRBV5-1	TRBJ2-1	TGCGCCAGCAGCTTCATGACTAGCGGGACAAACAATGAGCAGTTCTTC	CASSFMTSGTNNEQFF
TRBD2	many	TRBV7-2	TRBJ2-5	TGTGCCAGCAGCTTAGCGGTATGGCGGGAGAGAGAGACCCAGTACTTC	CASSLAVWRERETQYF
-	many	TRBV5-4	TRBJ2-7	TGTGCCAGCAGCTTGGTGGGTTACGAGCAGTACTTC	CASSLVGYEQYF
-	-	TRBV30	TRBJ2-1	TGTGCCTGGAGTGGTCTTACCGACAATGAGCAGTTCTTC	CAWSGLTDNEQFF
-	few	TRBV30	TRBJ2-7	TGTGCCTGGAGTGTGGTGGGAAAGAGTGAGCAGTACTTC	CAWSVVGKSEQYF
-	many	TRBV10-3	TRBJ2-1	TGTGCCATCAGTGATGGGCCTAACAATGAGCAGTTCTTC	CAISDGPNNEQFF
TRBD1	medium-sized	TRBV6-1	TRBJ2-3	TGTGCCAGCCGGGACAGGGGGCAAGATACGCAGTATTTT	CASRDRGQDTQYF
TRBD1	many	TRBV28	TRBJ1-3	TGTGCCAGCAGTTCTGGGACAGACATCGGAAACACCATATATTTT	CASSSGTDIGNTIYF
-	few	TRBV19	TRBJ2-3	TGTGCCAGTTCTCCGGGCCATGGAGAGAAGTTAGATACGCAGTATTTT	CASSPGHGEKLDTQYF
-	few	TRBV29-1	TRBJ2-7	TGCAGCGCTGTCCCTTGGGGGCAATTTAGCGAGCAGTACTTC	CSAVPWGQFSEQYF
-	-	TRBV30	TRBJ1-2	TGTGCCTGGAGTGCCCACAGACTGGTGGCTAACTATGGCTACACCTTC	CAWSAHRLVANYGYTF
TRBD2	many	TRBV29-1	TRBJ2-3	TGCAGCCCCGAATGGGTACCGGGACTAGGCGACACAGATACGCAGTATTTT	CSPEWVPGLGDTDTQYF
-	few	TRBV7-2	TRBJ2-7	TGTGCCAGCAGCGGGGTTTGGCCAGCCTACGAGCAGTACTTC	CASSGVWPAYEQYF
-	-	TRBV19	TRBJ2-7	TGTGCCAGTGGTTTGGGGGCGCGCTACGAGCAGTACTTC	CASGLGARYEQYF
-	many	TRBV6-1	TRBJ1-5	TGTGCCAGCAGGATGACTGAGAGCAATCAGCCCCAGCATTTT	CASRMTESNQPQHF
-	-	TRBV12-3/TRBV12-4	TRBJ2-3	TGTGCCAGCAGGCTCACTAGTGGGACAGATACGCAGTATTTT	CASRLTSGTDTQYF
-	many	TRBV28	TRBJ1-3	TGTGCCAGCAGCTCTTCCAGGGAGGCCGGAAACACCATATATTTT	CASSSSREAGNTIYF
TRBD2	medium-sized	TRBV20-1	TRBJ2-1	TGCAGTGCAACCCCTCCTACTAGCGACTCCTACAATGAGCAGTTCTTC	CSATPPTSDSYNEQFF
-	medium-sized	TRBV28	TRBJ1-5	TGTGCCAGCAGTTTAATATTCGGGGTACCGCAGCCCCAGCATTTT	CASSLIFGVPQPQHF
-	many	TRBV7-2	TRBJ2-2	TGTGCCAGCAGCTTAGCTTTTAACACCGGGGAGCTGTTTTTT	CASSLAFNTGELFF
TRBD2	many	TRBV7-3	TRBJ2-1	TGTGCCAGCAGCCTCTCGGGAGGCTCCTACAATGAGCAGTTCTTC	CASSLSGGSYNEQFF
-	many	TRBV5-4	TRBJ2-3	TGTGCCAGCAGCGAAACCGGGGCCACAGATACGCAGTATTTT	CASSETGATDTQYF
-	few	TRBV5-4	TRBJ1-1	TGTGCCAGCAATGAAGGTATGAACACTGAAGCTTTCTTT	CASNEGMNTEAFF
-	-	TRBV12-3/TRBV12-4	TRBJ2-7	TGTGCCAGCAGTTCAGTCTACGAGCAGTACTTC	CASSSVYEQYF
-	-	TRBV10-2	TRBJ2-7	TGTGCCAACAGCATCGCGACTAGGGCCTACGAGCAGTACTTC	CANSIATRAYEQYF
TRBD1	medium-sized	TRBV7-2	TRBJ2-3	TGTGCCAGCAGCCGACAGGGGGAAGATACGCAGTATTTT	CASSRQGEDTQYF
-	many	TRBV7-2	TRBJ1-2	TGTGCCAGCAGCCCAATCCGGGGGGCCGGAACCCCCTATGGCTACACCTTC	CASSPIRGAGTPYGYTF
TRBD2	medium-sized	TRBV7-2	TRBJ2-3	TGTGCCAGCAGCCTGGGGCAACTAGCGGGTGTCACAGATACGCAGTATTTT	CASSLGQLAGVTDTQYF
-	many	TRBV5-1	TRBJ1-1	TGCGCCAGCAGCTTGGAGGTGAACACTGAAGCTTTCTTT	CASSLEVNTEAFF
-	-	TRBV2	TRBJ1-2	TGTGCCAGCAGTGAGTGGAGAAGCTATGGCTACACCTTC	CASSEWRSYGYTF
-	medium-sized	TRBV7-2	TRBJ1-3	TGTGCCAGCAGCTTAGCCGGGTCCGGAAACACCATATATTTT	CASSLAGSGNTIYF